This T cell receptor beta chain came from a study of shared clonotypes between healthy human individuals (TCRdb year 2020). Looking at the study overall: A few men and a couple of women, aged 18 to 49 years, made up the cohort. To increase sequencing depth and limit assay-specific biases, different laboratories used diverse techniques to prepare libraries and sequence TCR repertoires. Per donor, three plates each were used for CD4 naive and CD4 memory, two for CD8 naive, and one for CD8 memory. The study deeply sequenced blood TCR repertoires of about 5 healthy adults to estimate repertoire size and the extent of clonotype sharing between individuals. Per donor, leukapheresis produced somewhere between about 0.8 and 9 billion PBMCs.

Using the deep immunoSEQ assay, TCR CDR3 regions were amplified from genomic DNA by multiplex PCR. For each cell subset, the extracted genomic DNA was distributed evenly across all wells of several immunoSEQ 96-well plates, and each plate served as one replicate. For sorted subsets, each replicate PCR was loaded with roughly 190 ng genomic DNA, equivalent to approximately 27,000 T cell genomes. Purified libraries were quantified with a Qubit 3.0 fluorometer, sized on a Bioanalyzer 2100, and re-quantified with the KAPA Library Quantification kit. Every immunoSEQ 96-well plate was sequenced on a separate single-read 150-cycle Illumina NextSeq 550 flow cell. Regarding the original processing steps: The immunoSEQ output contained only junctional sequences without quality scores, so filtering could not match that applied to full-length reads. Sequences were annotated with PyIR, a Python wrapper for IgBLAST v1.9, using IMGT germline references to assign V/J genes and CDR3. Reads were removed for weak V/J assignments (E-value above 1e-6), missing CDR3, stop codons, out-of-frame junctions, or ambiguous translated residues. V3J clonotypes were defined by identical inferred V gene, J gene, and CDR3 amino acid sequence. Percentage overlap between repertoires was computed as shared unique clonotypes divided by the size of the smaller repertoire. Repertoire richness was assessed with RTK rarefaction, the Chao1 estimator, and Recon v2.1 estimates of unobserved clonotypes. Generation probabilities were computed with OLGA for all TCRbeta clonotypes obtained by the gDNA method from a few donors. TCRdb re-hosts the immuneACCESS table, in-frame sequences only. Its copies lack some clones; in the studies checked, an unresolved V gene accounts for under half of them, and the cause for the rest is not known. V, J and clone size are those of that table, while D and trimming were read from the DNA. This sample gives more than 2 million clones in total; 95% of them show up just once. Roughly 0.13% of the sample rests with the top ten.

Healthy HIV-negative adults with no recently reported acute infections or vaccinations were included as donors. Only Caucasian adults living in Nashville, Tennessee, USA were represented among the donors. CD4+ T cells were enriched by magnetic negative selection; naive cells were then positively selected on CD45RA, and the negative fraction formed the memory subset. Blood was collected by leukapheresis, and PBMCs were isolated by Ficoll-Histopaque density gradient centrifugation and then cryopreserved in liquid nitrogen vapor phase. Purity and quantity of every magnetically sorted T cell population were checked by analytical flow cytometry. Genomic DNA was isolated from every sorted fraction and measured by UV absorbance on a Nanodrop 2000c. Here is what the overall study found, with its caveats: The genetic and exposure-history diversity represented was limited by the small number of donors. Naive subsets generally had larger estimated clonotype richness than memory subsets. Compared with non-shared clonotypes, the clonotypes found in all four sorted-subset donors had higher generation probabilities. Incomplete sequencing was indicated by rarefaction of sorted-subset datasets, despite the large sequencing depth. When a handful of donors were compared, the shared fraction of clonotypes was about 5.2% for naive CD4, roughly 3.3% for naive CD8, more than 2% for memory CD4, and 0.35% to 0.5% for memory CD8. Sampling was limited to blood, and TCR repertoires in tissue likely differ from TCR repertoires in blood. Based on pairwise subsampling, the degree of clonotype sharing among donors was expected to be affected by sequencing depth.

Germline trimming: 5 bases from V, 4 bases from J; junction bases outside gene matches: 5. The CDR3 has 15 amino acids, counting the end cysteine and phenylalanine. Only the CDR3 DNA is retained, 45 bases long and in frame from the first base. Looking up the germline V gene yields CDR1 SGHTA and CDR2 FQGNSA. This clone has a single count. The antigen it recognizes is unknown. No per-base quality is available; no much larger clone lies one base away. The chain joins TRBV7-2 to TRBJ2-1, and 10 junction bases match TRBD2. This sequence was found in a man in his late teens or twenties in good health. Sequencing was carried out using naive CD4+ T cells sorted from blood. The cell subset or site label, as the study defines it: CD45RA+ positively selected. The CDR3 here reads CASSKGTSAYNEQFF. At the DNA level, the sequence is TGTGCCAGCAGCAAGGGGACTAGCGCTTACAATGAGCAGTTCTTC.